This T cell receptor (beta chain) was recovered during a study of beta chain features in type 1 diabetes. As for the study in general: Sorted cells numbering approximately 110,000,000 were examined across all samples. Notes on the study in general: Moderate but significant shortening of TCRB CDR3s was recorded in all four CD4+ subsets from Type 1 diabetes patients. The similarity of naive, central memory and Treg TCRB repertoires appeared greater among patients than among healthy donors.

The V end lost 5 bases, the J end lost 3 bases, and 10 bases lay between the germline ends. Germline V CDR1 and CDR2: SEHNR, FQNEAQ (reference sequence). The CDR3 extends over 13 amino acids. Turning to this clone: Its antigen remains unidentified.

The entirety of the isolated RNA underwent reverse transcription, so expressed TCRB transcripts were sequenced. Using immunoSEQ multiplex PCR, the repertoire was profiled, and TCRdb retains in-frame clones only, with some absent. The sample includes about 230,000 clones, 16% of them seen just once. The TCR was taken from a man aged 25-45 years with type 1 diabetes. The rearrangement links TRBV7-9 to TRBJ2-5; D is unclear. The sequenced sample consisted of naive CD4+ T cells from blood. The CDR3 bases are TGTGCCAGCAGCCCACCACGGAAAGAGACCCAGTACTTC. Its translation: CASSPPRKETQYF.